This T cell receptor (beta chain) was identified in a study of regulatory T cells in long-lasting Graves disease. General study results and limits: Persistent Graves' patients showed less TCR diversity than newly diagnosed patients showed. The study examined only peripheral blood, not thyroid tissue. New patients shared over 900 public clonotypes, and persistent patients shared more, with 2,741.

In building TCR beta libraries, iRepertoire HTBI primers were used together with Arm-PCR of CDR3 regions. TCRdb ran MiXCR on the multiplex PCR reads and lists one entry per CDR3 protein. This sample has roughly 300,000 distinct CDR3 sequences, with about 20% found just once. This clonotype showed up just a few times. What it recognizes is unknown. Time point given: persistent/refractory GD, antithyroid drugs over 5 years with positive TRAb. Preparation of the TCR library used RNA extracted from PBMCs. Germline lookup yields CDR1 SGHTA and CDR2 FQGNSA. This CDR3 has 13 residues. With 5 bases clipped from V and 4 bases from J, the junction kept 4 bases outside the gene matches.

This TCR derives from a female donor with Graves disease. The rearrangement links TRBV7-2 to TRBJ1-2; 7 nucleotides agree with TRBD1. Sequences were derived from peripheral blood mononuclear cells (PBMCs), sampled when the disease was refractory, from a patient treated with antithyroid drugs. This chain's CDR3 is CASSITGAYGYTF. CDR3 coding DNA: TGTGCCAGCAGCATAACAGGGGCCTATGGCTACACCTTC.